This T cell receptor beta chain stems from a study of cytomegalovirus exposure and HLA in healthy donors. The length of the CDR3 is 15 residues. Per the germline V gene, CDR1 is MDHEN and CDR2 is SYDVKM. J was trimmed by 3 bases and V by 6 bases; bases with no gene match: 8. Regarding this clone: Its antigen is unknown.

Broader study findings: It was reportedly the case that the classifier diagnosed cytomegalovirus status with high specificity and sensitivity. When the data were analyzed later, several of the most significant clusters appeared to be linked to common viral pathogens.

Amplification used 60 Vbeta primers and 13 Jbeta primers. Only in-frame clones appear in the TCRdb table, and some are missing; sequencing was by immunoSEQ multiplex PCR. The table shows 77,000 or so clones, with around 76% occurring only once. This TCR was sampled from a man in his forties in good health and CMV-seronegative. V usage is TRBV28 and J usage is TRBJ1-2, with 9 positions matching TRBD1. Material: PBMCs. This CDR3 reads CASSLNRGQDYGYTF. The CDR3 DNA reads TGTGCCAGCAGCCTAAACAGGGGGCAAGACTATGGCTACACCTTC.